The present T cell receptor beta chain was sequenced within a study of low-dose radiotherapy and immunotherapy resistance in tumors. As for the study in general: Ipilimumab 1 mg/kg every six weeks, together with nivolumab 240 mg every two weeks, was given intravenously to patients.

With 5 bases clipped from V and 14 bases from J, the junction kept 10 bases outside the gene matches. The germline V gene has CDR1 MNHEY and CDR2 SVGEGT. This CDR3 is built from 13 residues. This clonotype was seen repeatedly, ten times or more. Time point specified: after trial treatment. Treatment denoted: LDRT plus nivolumab, ipilimumab, low-dose cyclophosphamide and aspirin (RACIN trial). Administered to the donors were nivolumab, ipilimumab, aspirin, low-dose cyclophosphamide and low-dose radiotherapy. Eligibility required advanced solid tumors lacking tumor-infiltrating lymphocytes. Both TCRalpha and TCRbeta chains were reverse transcribed with V-gene-specific primers. It was with a constant-region primer and a V-primer adapter that TCRs were amplified over around 19 PCR cycles. Amplification (by in vitro transcription) was performed on isolated mRNA. One entry per CDR3 protein results from TCRdb running MiXCR on the reads. The sample yields 60,000 or so distinct CDR3 sequences, about 25% seen once.

The TCR was taken from a male donor with prostate cancer. The V call is TRBV6-2 or TRBV6-3, the J call TRBJ1-2; TRBD1 aligns across 11 bases. The starting material was PBMCs, obtained after low-dose radiotherapy plus immunotherapy. The CDR3: CASSTRDRGSHTF. Here the CDR3 DNA reads TGTGCCAGCAGTACCCGGGACAGGGGGTCCCATACCTTC.